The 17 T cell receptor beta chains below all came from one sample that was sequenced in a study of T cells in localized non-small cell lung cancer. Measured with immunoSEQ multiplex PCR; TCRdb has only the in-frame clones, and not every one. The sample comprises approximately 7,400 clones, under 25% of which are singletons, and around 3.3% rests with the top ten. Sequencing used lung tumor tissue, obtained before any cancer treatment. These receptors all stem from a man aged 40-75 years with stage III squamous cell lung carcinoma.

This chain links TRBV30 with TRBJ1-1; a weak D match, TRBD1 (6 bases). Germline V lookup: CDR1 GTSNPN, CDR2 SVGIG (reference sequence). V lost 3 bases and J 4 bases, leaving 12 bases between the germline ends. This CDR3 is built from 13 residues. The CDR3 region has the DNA TGTGCCTGGAGCCGCCGGGGGCCCACTGAAGCTTTCTTT. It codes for CAWSRRGPTEAFF.

The CDR3 DNA reads as TGCAGCGTTGAAGTGCGGGTTGAGACCCAGTACTTC. Translating gives CSVEVRVETQYF. The chain has TRBV29-1 and TRBJ2-5, with a tentative D call TRBD2 (5 bases). From germline, CDR1 is SQVTM and CDR2 ANQGSEA. Trimming cost V 1 base and J 5 bases, with 8 bases left between them. The length of the CDR3 is 12 residues.

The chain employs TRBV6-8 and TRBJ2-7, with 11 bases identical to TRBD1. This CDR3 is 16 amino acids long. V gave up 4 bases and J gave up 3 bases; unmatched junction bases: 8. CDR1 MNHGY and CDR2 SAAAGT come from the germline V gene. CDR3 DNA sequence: TGTGCCAGCAGTTGGACAGGGGGCCCTTACTTCTACGAGCAGTACTTC. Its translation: CASSWTGGPYFYEQYF.

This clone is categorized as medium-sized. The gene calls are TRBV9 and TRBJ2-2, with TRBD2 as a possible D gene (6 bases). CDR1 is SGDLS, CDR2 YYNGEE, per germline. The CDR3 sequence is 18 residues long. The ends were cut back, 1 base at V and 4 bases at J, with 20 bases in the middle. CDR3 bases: TGTGCCAGCAGCGTATGGCCCACGGGGGTGGGTAGCACCGGGGAGCTGTTTTTT. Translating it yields CASSVWPTGVGSTGELFF.

CDR3 sequence: CASSLVGTGNTIYF. The CDR3, as DNA: TGTGCCAGCAGCTTAGTAGGCACTGGAAACACCATATATTTT. The J gene is TRBJ1-3, the V gene TRBV11-3, with D unclear. Germline V lookup: CDR1 SGHNT, CDR2 YENEEA. This CDR3 is built from 14 residues. The V end was cut by 1 base, the J end by 2 bases, with 6 bases between.

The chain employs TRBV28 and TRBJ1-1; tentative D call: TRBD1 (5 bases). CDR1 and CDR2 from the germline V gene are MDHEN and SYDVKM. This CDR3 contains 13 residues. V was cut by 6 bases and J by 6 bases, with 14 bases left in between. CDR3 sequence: CASRPPGMAEAFF. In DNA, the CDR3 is TGTGCCAGCAGGCCGCCAGGGATGGCTGAAGCTTTCTTT. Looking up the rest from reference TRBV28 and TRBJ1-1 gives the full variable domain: DVKVTQSSRYLVKRTGEKVFLECVQDMDHENMFWYRQDPGLGLRLIYFSYDVKMKEKGDIPEGYSVSREKKERFSLILESASTNQTSMYLCASRPPGMAEAFFGQGTRLTVV.

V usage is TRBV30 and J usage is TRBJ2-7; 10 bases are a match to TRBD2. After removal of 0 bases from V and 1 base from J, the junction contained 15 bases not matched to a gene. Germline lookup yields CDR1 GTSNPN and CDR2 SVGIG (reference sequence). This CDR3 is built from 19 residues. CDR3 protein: CAWSVRTSGPQGRSYEQYF. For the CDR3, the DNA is TGTGCCTGGAGTGTACGGACTAGCGGTCCCCAAGGGAGGTCCTACGAGCAGTACTTC.

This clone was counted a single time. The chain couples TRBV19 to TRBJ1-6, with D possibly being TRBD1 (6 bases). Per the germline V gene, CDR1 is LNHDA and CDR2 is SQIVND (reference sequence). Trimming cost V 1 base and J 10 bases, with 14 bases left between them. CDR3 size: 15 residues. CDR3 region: CASSIAAGVGSPLHF. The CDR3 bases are TGTGCCAGTAGTATAGCGGCAGGGGTGGGCTCACCCCTCCACTTT.

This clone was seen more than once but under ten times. The CDR3 DNA sequence: TGCGCCAGCAGCCAAGATTCGGACAGGGTGCATGGCTACACCTTC. It yields the protein CASSQDSDRVHGYTF. This chain uses TRBV4-1 with TRBJ1-2; TRBD1 aligns across 8 bases. This CDR3 is built from 15 residues. V dropped 0 bases and J dropped 6; count of bases not matched to a gene: 6. Germline V gene sequence: CDR1 MGHRA, CDR2 YSYEKL.

This chain's CDR3 is CASSSGTGPYNEQFF. The CDR3 DNA follows: TGTGCCAGCAGCTCCGGGACAGGGCCCTACAATGAGCAGTTCTTC. The rearrangement uses TRBV11-3 and TRBJ2-1, with 9 bases identical to TRBD1. Per the germline V gene, CDR1 is SGHNT and CDR2 is YENEEA. This CDR3 is 15 amino acids long. The junction had 3 bases not matched to a gene; V was cut back by 4 bases and J by 2 bases.

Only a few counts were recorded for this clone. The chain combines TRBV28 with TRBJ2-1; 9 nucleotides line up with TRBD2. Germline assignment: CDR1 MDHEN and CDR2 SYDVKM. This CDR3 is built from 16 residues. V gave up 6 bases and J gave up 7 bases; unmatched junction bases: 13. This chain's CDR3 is CASSPTGRGGYNEQFF. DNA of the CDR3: TGTGCCAGCAGCCCCACGGGGCGGGGGGGCTATAATGAGCAGTTCTTC.

CDR3 DNA: TGTGCCAGCAGCTTAGTCGACAGGTTCCATGGCTACACCTTC. Translation: CASSLVDRFHGYTF. The rearrangement joins TRBV11-3 to TRBJ1-2, with a weak D call TRBD1 (6 bases). The germline CDR1 and CDR2 sequences are SGHNT and YENEEA. The ends were cut back, 1 base at V and 6 bases at J, with 12 bases in the middle. CDR3 size: 14 residues.

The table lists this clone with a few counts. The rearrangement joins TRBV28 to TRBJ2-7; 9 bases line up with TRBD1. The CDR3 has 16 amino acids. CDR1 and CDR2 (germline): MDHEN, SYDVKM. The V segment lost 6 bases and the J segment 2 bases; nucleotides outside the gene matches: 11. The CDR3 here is CASSPGAWTGAYEQYF. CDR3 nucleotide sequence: TGTGCCAGCAGCCCCGGAGCGTGGACAGGGGCCTACGAGCAGTACTTC.

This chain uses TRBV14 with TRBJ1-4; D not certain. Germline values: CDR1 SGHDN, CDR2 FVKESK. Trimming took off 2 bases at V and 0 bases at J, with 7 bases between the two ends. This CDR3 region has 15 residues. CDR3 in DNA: TGTGCCAGCAGCCAAAATTTTGCAACTAATGAAAAACTGTTTTTT. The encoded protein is CASSQNFATNEKLFF.

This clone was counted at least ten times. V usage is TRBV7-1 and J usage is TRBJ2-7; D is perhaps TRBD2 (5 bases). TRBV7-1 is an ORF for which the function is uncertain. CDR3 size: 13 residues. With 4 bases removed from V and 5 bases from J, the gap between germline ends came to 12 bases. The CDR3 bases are TGTGCCAGCAGCTTTCGGGGATCCGACGAGCAGTACTTC. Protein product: CASSFRGSDEQYF.

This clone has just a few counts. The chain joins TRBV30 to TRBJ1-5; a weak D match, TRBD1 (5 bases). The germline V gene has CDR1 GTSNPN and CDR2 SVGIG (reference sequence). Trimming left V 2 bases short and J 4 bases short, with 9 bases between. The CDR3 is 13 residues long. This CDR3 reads CAWSSGWNQPQHF. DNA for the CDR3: TGTGCCTGGAGTTCAGGGTGGAATCAGCCCCAGCATTTT.

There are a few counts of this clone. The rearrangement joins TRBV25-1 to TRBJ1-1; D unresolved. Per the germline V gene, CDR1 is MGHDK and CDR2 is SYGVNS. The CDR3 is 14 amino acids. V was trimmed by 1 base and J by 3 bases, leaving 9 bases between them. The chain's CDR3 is CASSEFPGYTEAFF. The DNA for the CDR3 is TGTGCCAGCAGTGAATTCCCAGGCTACACTGAAGCTTTCTTT. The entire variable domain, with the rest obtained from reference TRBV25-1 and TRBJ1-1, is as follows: EADIYQTPRYLVIGTGKKITLECSQTMGHDKMYWYQQDPGMELHLIHYSYGVNSTEKGDLSSESTVSRIRTEHFPLTLESARPSHTSQYLCASSEFPGYTEAFFGQGTRLTVV.